Listed here are 4 T cell receptor beta chains from one sample, sequenced in a study of cytomegalovirus exposure and HLA in healthy donors. TCRdb's table, derived via immunoSEQ multiplex PCR, lists solely in-frame clones and lacks some. The sample has 95,000 to 150,000 clones, approximately 88% seen once. The sample consisted of PBMCs. The source is a young woman in good health and CMV-seropositive.

V usage is TRBV5-6 and J usage is TRBJ2-1, with a weak D call TRBD2 (6 bases). Germline values: CDR1 SGHDT, CDR2 YYEEEE. The CDR3 extends over 13 amino acids. V was shortened by 0 bases and J by 8 bases, with 9 bases between the two germline ends. The CDR3 DNA is TGTGCCAGCAGCTTGGGGACGGGGGATGAGCAGTTCTTC. This gives the protein CASSLGTGDEQFF.

The chain recombines TRBV2 with TRBJ2-7; 7 bases agree with TRBD1. With V trimmed by 5 bases and J by 3 bases, 7 bases remained unmatched. CDR1 SNHLY and CDR2 FYNNEI come from the germline V gene. The CDR3 covers 14 residues. DNA of the CDR3: TGTGCCAGCAGTAAGCAGGGGGAAAACTACGAGCAGTACTTC. Translating gives CASSKQGENYEQYF.

The chain couples TRBV29-1 to TRBJ2-5; D may be TRBD1 (6 bases). Trimming cost V 6 bases and J 4 bases, with 15 bases left between them. Per the germline V gene, CDR1 is SQVTM and CDR2 is ANQGSEA. The CDR3 contains 13 residues. The CDR3 region has the DNA TGCAGCGTAATCCACGCGACAGGAGAGACCCAGTACTTC. This gives the protein CSVIHATGETQYF.

This clone was recorded once. The chain employs TRBV7-9 and TRBJ2-1; no firm D call. V lost 5 bases to trimming and J lost 0 bases, with 14 bases between them. There are 16 residues in the CDR3. Germline V gene sequence: CDR1 SEHNR, CDR2 FQNEAQ (reference sequence). The CDR3: CASSPPAGSSYNEQFF. CDR3 coding DNA: TGTGCCAGCAGCCCGCCGGCAGGCTCCTCCTACAATGAGCAGTTCTTC.